This TCR beta chain was documented in a study of patients and donors after allogeneic stem cell transplantation. TCRdb processed the RT-PCR reads anew with MiXCR; each CDR3 protein has one entry. The table records about 960,000 distinct CDR3 sequences, more than 15% of them present only once. This clonotype was counted only a few times. Germline V gene lookup returns CDR1 SGHVS and CDR2 FQNEAQ. Trimming took 3 bases from V and 3 from J, leaving 12 bases between them. This CDR3 is 15 amino acids long. The J gene is TRBJ2-4, the V gene TRBV7-8; D may be TRBD2 (5 bases). The TCR originated in a human donor who was either an allogeneic HSCT recipient or a stem cell or donor lymphocyte infusion donor (not recorded which). It is not recorded whose cells these are; they may come from a transplant donor. The sample taken for sequencing was blood, either unsorted or a sorted T cell fraction (not recorded which). The CDR3 is CASSFGNGDKNIQYF. CDR3 bases: TGTGCCAGCAGCTTCGGGAACGGGGACAAAAACATTCAGTACTTC. Full variable domain (remainder filled in from reference TRBV7-8 and TRBJ2-4): GAGVSQSPRYKVAKRGQDVALRCDPISGHVSLFWYQQALGQGPEFLTYFQNEAQLDKSGLPSDRFFAERPEGSVSTLKIQRTQQEDSAVYLCASSFGNGDKNIQYFGAGTRLSVL.